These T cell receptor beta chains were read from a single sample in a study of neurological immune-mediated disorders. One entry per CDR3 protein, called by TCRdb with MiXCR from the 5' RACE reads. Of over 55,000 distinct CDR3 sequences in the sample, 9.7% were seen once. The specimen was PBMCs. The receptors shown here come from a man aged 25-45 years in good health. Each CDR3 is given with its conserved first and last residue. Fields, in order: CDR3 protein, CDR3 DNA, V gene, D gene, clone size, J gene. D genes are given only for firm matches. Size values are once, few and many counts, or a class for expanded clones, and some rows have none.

CDR3aa: CASSSTGSTPNQPQHF
CDR3nt: TGTGCCAGCAGCTCAACAGGCTCTACGCCCAATCAGCCCCAGCATTTT
v_gene: TRBV7-9
d_gene: NA
abundance: many
j_gene: TRBJ1-5

CDR3aa: CASKRDVYNEQFF
CDR3nt: TGTGCCAGCAAGAGGGACGTCTACAATGAGCAGTTCTTC
v_gene: TRBV27
d_gene: NA
abundance: few
j_gene: TRBJ2-1

CDR3aa: CASYNGNTIYF
CDR3nt: TGTGCCAGCTACAATGGAAACACCATATATTTT
v_gene: TRBV30
d_gene: NA
abundance: NA
j_gene: TRBJ1-3

CDR3aa: CASRSDRVLAEAFF
CDR3nt: TGTGCCAGCAGATCTGACAGGGTACTAGCTGAAGCTTTCTTT
v_gene: TRBV6-2/TRBV6-3
d_gene: TRBD1
abundance: many
j_gene: TRBJ1-1

CDR3aa: CASSRQGSPLHF
CDR3nt: TGTGCCAGCAGTCGACAGGGGTCACCCCTCCACTTT
v_gene: TRBV25-1
d_gene: TRBD1
abundance: many
j_gene: TRBJ1-6

CDR3aa: CASSEDRGLAKNIQYF
CDR3nt: TGCGCCAGCAGCGAGGACAGGGGTCTAGCCAAAAACATTCAGTACTTC
v_gene: TRBV5-1
d_gene: TRBD1
abundance: many
j_gene: TRBJ2-4

CDR3aa: CASSLVWGQSSYNEQFF
CDR3nt: TGTGCCAGCAGCTTAGTTTGGGGCCAAAGCTCCTACAATGAGCAGTTCTTC
v_gene: TRBV7-9
d_gene: NA
abundance: many
j_gene: TRBJ2-1

CDR3aa: CASSLTQGPTGELFF
CDR3nt: TGCGCCAGCAGCTTAACGCAGGGGCCCACCGGGGAGCTGTTTTTT
v_gene: TRBV5-1
d_gene: NA
abundance: medium-sized
j_gene: TRBJ2-2

CDR3aa: CSARDSSGTSVDEQYF
CDR3nt: TGCAGTGCTAGAGATTCCTCCGGGACTAGCGTGGACGAGCAGTACTTC
v_gene: TRBV20-1
d_gene: TRBD2
abundance: NA
j_gene: TRBJ2-7

CDR3aa: CASSRRDRTEKLFF
CDR3nt: TGTGCCAGCAGCCGCCGGGACAGAACTGAAAAACTGTTTTTT
v_gene: TRBV7-2
d_gene: TRBD1
abundance: many
j_gene: TRBJ1-4

CDR3aa: CASSENVPGTGNTGELFF
CDR3nt: TGTGCCAGCAGTGAAAACGTCCCGGGGACAGGAAACACCGGGGAGCTGTTTTTT
v_gene: TRBV2
d_gene: TRBD1
abundance: many
j_gene: TRBJ2-2

CDR3aa: CSVLDRLGENIQYF
CDR3nt: TGCAGCGTTTTGGACAGGTTGGGAGAAAACATTCAGTACTTC
v_gene: TRBV29-1
d_gene: TRBD1
abundance: many
j_gene: TRBJ2-4

CDR3aa: CASSSWGINSPLHF
CDR3nt: TGTGCCAGCAGCTCTTGGGGTATTAATTCACCCCTCCACTTT
v_gene: TRBV5-5
d_gene: NA
abundance: many
j_gene: TRBJ1-6

CDR3aa: CASSLRGPDEKLFF
CDR3nt: TGCGCCAGCAGCTTGCGTGGGCCCGATGAAAAACTGTTTTTT
v_gene: TRBV5-1
d_gene: NA
abundance: many
j_gene: TRBJ1-4

CDR3aa: CASSQDGIWVQYF
CDR3nt: TGTGCCAGCAGCCAAGACGGGATTTGGGTTCAGTACTTC
v_gene: TRBV4-2
d_gene: NA
abundance: few
j_gene: TRBJ2-4

CDR3aa: CATSDLGSGRAGEQFF
CDR3nt: TGTGCCACCAGTGATTTAGGTAGCGGGAGAGCAGGTGAGCAGTTCTTC
v_gene: TRBV24-1
d_gene: TRBD2
abundance: many
j_gene: TRBJ2-1

CDR3aa: CASRQGPGELFF
CDR3nt: TGTGCCAGCAGACAGGGGCCCGGGGAGCTGTTTTTT
v_gene: TRBV25-1
d_gene: TRBD1
abundance: many
j_gene: TRBJ2-2

CDR3aa: CAINDGPNTEAFF
CDR3nt: TGTGCCATCAACGATGGCCCGAACACTGAAGCTTTCTTT
v_gene: TRBV10-3
d_gene: NA
abundance: many
j_gene: TRBJ1-1

CDR3aa: CSARSSWGGQETQYF
CDR3nt: TGCAGTGCTAGAAGCTCTTGGGGAGGGCAAGAGACCCAGTACTTC
v_gene: TRBV20-1
d_gene: TRBD2
abundance: many
j_gene: TRBJ2-5

CDR3aa: CASSDNGQATDTQYF
CDR3nt: TGTGCCAGCAGTGACAATGGACAGGCCACAGATACGCAGTATTTT
v_gene: TRBV6-4
d_gene: TRBD1
abundance: many
j_gene: TRBJ2-3

CDR3aa: CASRLVAGGPGNEQFF
CDR3nt: TGTGCCAGCAGGCTAGTAGCGGGAGGGCCTGGTAATGAGCAGTTCTTC
v_gene: TRBV6-1
d_gene: TRBD2
abundance: NA
j_gene: TRBJ2-1

CDR3aa: CSARGGGDVDEQYF
CDR3nt: TGCAGTGCTAGAGGGGGAGGGGACGTCGACGAGCAGTACTTC
v_gene: TRBV20-1
d_gene: TRBD2
abundance: many
j_gene: TRBJ2-7

CDR3aa: CASSQGAGNQPQHF
CDR3nt: TGTGCCAGCAGCCAAGGGGCGGGTAATCAGCCCCAGCATTTT
v_gene: TRBV3-1
d_gene: NA
abundance: many
j_gene: TRBJ1-5

CDR3aa: CASSARDRGLRGYTF
CDR3nt: TGTGCCAGCAGTGCAAGGGACAGGGGGCTTAGGGGCTACACCTTC
v_gene: TRBV6-1
d_gene: TRBD1
abundance: many
j_gene: TRBJ1-2

CDR3aa: CASSEGTGQPQHF
CDR3nt: TGTGCCAGCTCCGAGGGGACGGGCCAGCCCCAGCATTTT
v_gene: TRBV18
d_gene: NA
abundance: few
j_gene: TRBJ1-5

CDR3aa: CASSGLVSSEQYF
CDR3nt: TGTGCCAGCAGCGGACTAGTCTCGAGCGAGCAGTACTTC
v_gene: TRBV7-2
d_gene: TRBD2
abundance: many
j_gene: TRBJ2-7

CDR3aa: CASSFAGSSYEQYF
CDR3nt: TGTGCCAGCAGTTTTGCGGGGAGCTCCTACGAGCAGTACTTC
v_gene: TRBV12-3/TRBV12-4
d_gene: NA
abundance: many
j_gene: TRBJ2-7

CDR3aa: CASSLIGGSNYGYTF
CDR3nt: TGCGCCAGCAGCTTGATCGGGGGATCTAACTATGGCTACACCTTC
v_gene: TRBV5-1
d_gene: NA
abundance: many
j_gene: TRBJ1-2

CDR3aa: CSARDRGLQPPGANVLTF
CDR3nt: TGCAGTGCTAGAGATCGGGGCCTCCAACCACCTGGGGCCAACGTCCTGACTTTC
v_gene: TRBV20-1
d_gene: NA
abundance: few
j_gene: TRBJ2-6

CDR3aa: CASRHGNTGELFF
CDR3nt: TGTGCCAGCAGGCATGGGAACACCGGGGAGCTGTTTTTT
v_gene: TRBV14
d_gene: NA
abundance: many
j_gene: TRBJ2-2